This TCR beta chain stems from a study of T cell responses to AZD1222 COVID-19 vaccine. A note on this clone: What it binds is not known.

The protocol was immunoSEQ multiplex PCR, while the TCRdb copy is restricted to in-frame clones and leaves out a portion. Here the sample spans over 100,000 clones, 80% to 90% being singletons. The study's findings and limits: Repertoire collection took place solely once the T cell response had peaked. Regions 160-218 and 743-854 dominated among vaccine-associated CD4 TCRs spanning spike.

The receptor was isolated from an adult in good health. Here the sequenced sample was peripheral blood, taken on day 0 of AZD1222 vaccination.

CDR3 sequence reads: CASSQVLGVLGSYEQYF. The CDR3 DNA follows: TGTGCCAGCAGCCAAGTATTGGGGGTGTTGGGTTCCTACGAGCAGTACTTC. The chain recombines TRBV3-1 (or the pseudogene TRBV3-2) with TRBJ2-7; perhaps D is TRBD1 or TRBD2 (5 bases each). Germline V gene sequence: CDR1 LGHDT, CDR2 YNNKEL (reference sequence). V was shortened by 1 base and J by 1 base, with 17 bases between the two germline ends. The CDR3 loop spans 17 amino acids.